This section outlines one T cell receptor (beta chain) sequence together with its context. Its antigen is as yet unknown. Sequenced by immunoSEQ multiplex PCR; TCRdb stores in-frame clones only, minus some. The table records roughly 15,000 clones, around four fifths of them present only once. The V end lost 5 bases, the J end lost 0 bases, and 10 bases lay between the germline ends. The length of the CDR3 is 15 residues. Germline CDR1 reads SGHNT; CDR2 reads YENEEA. This specimen belongs to a study of T cell repertoires in ileal Crohn's disease. Study-wide points: Clonal expansions were more frequent in active smokers than non-smokers at surgery.

What was sequenced was ileal tissue. The rearrangement joins TRBV11-3 to TRBJ2-2; TRBD2 might be the D (6 bases). This TCR derives from an adult with Crohn's disease. The CDR3 region has the DNA TGTGCCAGCAGCGCGGGACCCGCGAACACCGGGGAGCTGTTTTTT. Residues: CASSAGPANTGELFF.